Given below is one T cell receptor beta chain in context. The antigen is not known. Assay: immunoSEQ multiplex PCR; the TCRdb copy retains only in-frame clones and omits some. The sample lists 150,000 to 200,000 clones, 80% to 90% occurring once. The data were taken from a study of T cell responses to AZD1222 COVID-19 vaccine. Findings and caveats of the study: Repertoires were collected only later (after the peak T cell response had occurred). In a largely white British group with more females than males, clonal diversity was possibly underestimated. Seropositive status at baseline applied to only six AZD1222 recipients.

This TCR came from an adult who received the MenACWY meningococcal vaccine as a control. Source: peripheral blood, taken 28 days after the second dose of the MenACWY control vaccine.

This CDR3 reads CASSFLLEVTEAFF. CDR3 DNA sequence: TGTGCCAGCAGCTTTTTATTGGAGGTCACTGAAGCTTTCTTT. This chain links TRBV7-2 with TRBJ1-1; no clear D gene. The CDR3 has 14 amino acids. Between the trimmed V and J ends, which lost 3 bases and 4 bases, there was a span of 12 bases. From germline, CDR1 is SGHTA and CDR2 FQGNSA.